Detailed here is one TCR beta chain. The target antigen is unknown. Stimulation used approximately 9.6 ug/mL lysate from CMV-infected fibroblasts. Responding CD4+ T cells were sorted by upregulation of both CD40 ligand and CD69. This record comes from a study of persistence of HIV-infected CD4 T cells. Study overall: A median of around 8 years of suppressive ART preceded sampling. Blood samples, up to roughly 200 mL, came from multiple time points, except two leukapheresis donors sampled once.

V lost 4 bases and J lost 5; bases outside the gene matches: 10. Per the germline V gene, CDR1 is MDHEN and CDR2 is SYDVKM. The CDR3 has 15 residues. Study-level points and caveats: Antigen-responding cells were enriched for degenerate expanded CDR3beta sequences.

This was the immunoSEQ version 4 assay in survey mode. The assay was immunoSEQ multiplex PCR, and TCRdb's table has in-frame clones only and misses some. The repertoire holds 10,000 to 15,000 clones, with over 60% as singletons. The TCR was taken from an adult man with HIV who was CMV-seropositive. This chain links TRBV28 with TRBJ1-2, with TRBD1 identical over 7 bases. Sample: CD4+ T cells sorted from PBMCs after approximately 20-hour stimulation, taken from a patient who received antiretroviral therapy. CDR3 loop: CASSSAQGFRYGYTF. CDR3 sequence (DNA): TGTGCCAGCAGTTCGGCACAGGGGTTCAGATATGGCTACACCTTC.